A selection of T cell receptor beta chains follows, all from one sample in a study of blood T cell repertoires in COVID-19. Libraries were prepared by immunoSEQ multiplex PCR; TCRdb keeps only in-frame clonotypes and omits some of them. The sample carries more than 300,000 clones, around 87% recorded once. Material for sequencing was peripheral blood. The receptors originated from a woman aged 25 to 39 with COVID-19, enrolled during active disease. The CDR3 runs from the conserved cysteine through the conserved F or W. Each record gives: clone size, V gene, D gene, J gene, CDR3 protein, CDR3 DNA. The D gene is left open where the match is weak. Size values are once, few and many counts, or a class for expanded clones, and some rows have none.

clone size: NA
V gene: TRBV4-1
D gene: TRBD1
J gene: TRBJ2-7
CDR3 protein: CASSPRTGEYEQYF
CDR3 DNA: TGCGCCAGCAGCCCTCGGACAGGCGAATACGAGCAGTACTTC

clone size: NA
V gene: TRBV4-1
D gene: TRBD2
J gene: TRBJ2-1
CDR3 protein: CASSLGAGVTYNEQFF
CDR3 DNA: TGCGCCAGCAGCCTCGGTGCGGGAGTCACCTACAATGAGCAGTTCTTC

clone size: few
V gene: TRBV4-1
D gene: NA
J gene: TRBJ1-2
CDR3 protein: CASSQDFRTAYYGYTF
CDR3 DNA: TGCGCCAGCAGCCAAGACTTCCGGACAGCATACTATGGCTACACCTTC

clone size: NA
V gene: TRBV6-1
D gene: NA
J gene: TRBJ2-7
CDR3 protein: CASSEDGGPGNEQYF
CDR3 DNA: TGTGCCAGCAGTGAAGACGGAGGGCCAGGAAACGAGCAGTACTTC

clone size: NA
V gene: TRBV4-1
D gene: NA
J gene: TRBJ2-7
CDR3 protein: CASSQIGSGSYEQYF
CDR3 DNA: TGCGCCAGCAGCCAAATCGGTAGCGGATCCTACGAGCAGTACTTC

clone size: NA
V gene: TRBV5-1
D gene: NA
J gene: TRBJ2-5
CDR3 protein: CASSLSSHGETQYF
CDR3 DNA: TGCGCCAGCAGCTTGTCCAGTCATGGAGAGACCCAGTACTTC

clone size: once
V gene: TRBV19
D gene: TRBD1
J gene: TRBJ1-5
CDR3 protein: CASSSPDRGNYQPQHF
CDR3 DNA: TGTGCCAGTAGTTCTCCAGACAGGGGGAATTATCAGCCCCAGCATTTT

clone size: few
V gene: TRBV4-1
D gene: NA
J gene: TRBJ2-1
CDR3 protein: CASSRARDEQFF
CDR3 DNA: TGCGCCAGCAGCAGAGCCCGGGATGAGCAGTTCTTC

clone size: NA
V gene: TRBV24-1
D gene: TRBD1
J gene: TRBJ1-2
CDR3 protein: CATSDPDRVGNYGYTF
CDR3 DNA: TGTGCCACCAGTGACCCGGACAGGGTCGGAAACTATGGCTACACCTTC

clone size: NA
V gene: TRBV7-6
D gene: TRBD1
J gene: TRBJ2-5
CDR3 protein: CASSPRQGVSETQYF
CDR3 DNA: TGTGCCAGCAGCCCTAGACAGGGGGTTTCGGAGACCCAGTACTTC

clone size: NA
V gene: TRBV7-8
D gene: TRBD2
J gene: TRBJ2-1
CDR3 protein: CASGEKRDPYNEQFF
CDR3 DNA: TGTGCCAGTGGTGAGAAGCGGGATCCATACAATGAGCAGTTCTTC

clone size: NA
V gene: TRBV7-6
D gene: TRBD2
J gene: TRBJ2-5
CDR3 protein: CASSLEAGVQETQYF
CDR3 DNA: TGTGCCAGCAGCTTAGAAGCGGGAGTACAAGAGACCCAGTACTTC

clone size: once
V gene: TRBV4-1
D gene: NA
J gene: TRBJ2-5
CDR3 protein: CASSQEGFRGQETQYF
CDR3 DNA: TGCGCCAGCAGCCAAGAAGGGTTCCGGGGCCAAGAGACCCAGTACTTC

clone size: NA
V gene: TRBV27
D gene: TRBD2
J gene: TRBJ2-7
CDR3 protein: CASRSPGGAGVYEQYF
CDR3 DNA: TGTGCCAGCAGATCCCCGGGGGGGGCGGGAGTTTACGAGCAGTACTTC

clone size: NA
V gene: TRBV13
D gene: NA
J gene: TRBJ1-2
CDR3 protein: CASSGSQGRGGYTF
CDR3 DNA: TGTGCCAGCAGCGGATCACAGGGCCGGGGTGGCTACACCTTC

clone size: NA
V gene: TRBV4-1
D gene: TRBD2
J gene: TRBJ2-1
CDR3 protein: CASSSWTSGSYNEQFF
CDR3 DNA: TGCGCCAGCAGCTCATGGACTAGCGGGAGTTACAATGAGCAGTTCTTC

clone size: NA
V gene: TRBV6-5
D gene: NA
J gene: TRBJ2-3
CDR3 protein: CASRPLGAPTDTQYF
CDR3 DNA: TGTGCCAGCAGGCCCCTGGGGGCTCCCACAGATACGCAGTATTTT

clone size: NA
V gene: TRBV6-2/TRBV6-3
D gene: NA
J gene: TRBJ2-5
CDR3 protein: CASSYSSGKRIIRPQYF
CDR3 DNA: TGTGCCAGCAGTTACTCCTCGGGGAAACGGATCATCAGGCCCCAGTACTTC

clone size: few
V gene: TRBV6-6
D gene: TRBD1
J gene: TRBJ1-5
CDR3 protein: CASSPGRDRGNQPQHF
CDR3 DNA: TGTGCCAGCAGTCCCGGCCGGGACAGGGGGAATCAGCCCCAGCATTTT

clone size: NA
V gene: TRBV9
D gene: NA
J gene: TRBJ1-1
CDR3 protein: CASSLTAMNTEAFF
CDR3 DNA: TGTGCCAGCAGCCTGACAGCAATGAACACTGAAGCTTTCTTT

clone size: NA
V gene: TRBV16
D gene: NA
J gene: TRBJ1-1
CDR3 protein: CASSQFEGTNTEAFF
CDR3 DNA: TGTGCCAGCAGCCAATTCGAGGGCACGAACACTGAAGCTTTCTTT

clone size: once
V gene: TRBV5-1
D gene: TRBD1
J gene: TRBJ2-1
CDR3 protein: CASSLSGGVSDEQFF
CDR3 DNA: TGCGCCAGCAGCTTATCAGGGGGAGTTTCGGATGAGCAGTTCTTC

clone size: NA
V gene: TRBV9
D gene: TRBD1
J gene: TRBJ2-3
CDR3 protein: CASSVGQGARFHQGTDTQYF
CDR3 DNA: TGTGCCAGCAGCGTAGGACAGGGCGCAAGGTTTCACCAGGGCACAGATACGCAGTATTTT

clone size: NA
V gene: TRBV19
D gene: NA
J gene: TRBJ1-5
CDR3 protein: CASRAGPGAQHF
CDR3 DNA: TGTGCCAGTAGGGCTGGTCCCGGGGCCCAGCATTTT

clone size: NA
V gene: TRBV5-1
D gene: NA
J gene: TRBJ2-5
CDR3 protein: CASSLEAGDMETQYF
CDR3 DNA: TGCGCCAGCAGCTTAGAAGCGGGTGACATGGAGACCCAGTACTTC

clone size: NA
V gene: TRBV28
D gene: NA
J gene: TRBJ1-1
CDR3 protein: CASRPPGMNTEAFF
CDR3 DNA: TGTGCCAGCAGACCGCCAGGGATGAACACTGAAGCTTTCTTT

clone size: NA
V gene: TRBV29-1
D gene: NA
J gene: TRBJ2-1
CDR3 protein: CSVDRGTEQFF
CDR3 DNA: TGCAGCGTTGACAGGGGTACTGAGCAGTTCTTC

clone size: few
V gene: TRBV20-1
D gene: NA
J gene: TRBJ2-2
CDR3 protein: CSATLSGELFF
CDR3 DNA: TGCAGTGCTACCTTATCCGGGGAGCTGTTTTTT

clone size: NA
V gene: TRBV29-1
D gene: NA
J gene: TRBJ2-7
CDR3 protein: CSVGTGSYEQYF
CDR3 DNA: TGCAGCGTTGGGACTGGTTCCTACGAGCAGTACTTC

clone size: NA
V gene: TRBV9
D gene: TRBD1
J gene: TRBJ2-7
CDR3 protein: CASSLYGTGANYEQYF
CDR3 DNA: TGTGCCAGCAGCCTCTATGGGACAGGGGCGAACTACGAGCAGTACTTC

clone size: NA
V gene: TRBV2
D gene: TRBD1
J gene: TRBJ2-1
CDR3 protein: CASSRGLDEQFF
CDR3 DNA: TGTGCCAGCAGCAGGGGGCTCGATGAGCAGTTCTTC

clone size: NA
V gene: TRBV7-9
D gene: NA
J gene: TRBJ1-6
CDR3 protein: CASSKLGGENSPLHF
CDR3 DNA: TGTGCCAGCAGCAAGCTCGGGGGGGAAAATTCACCCCTCCACTTT